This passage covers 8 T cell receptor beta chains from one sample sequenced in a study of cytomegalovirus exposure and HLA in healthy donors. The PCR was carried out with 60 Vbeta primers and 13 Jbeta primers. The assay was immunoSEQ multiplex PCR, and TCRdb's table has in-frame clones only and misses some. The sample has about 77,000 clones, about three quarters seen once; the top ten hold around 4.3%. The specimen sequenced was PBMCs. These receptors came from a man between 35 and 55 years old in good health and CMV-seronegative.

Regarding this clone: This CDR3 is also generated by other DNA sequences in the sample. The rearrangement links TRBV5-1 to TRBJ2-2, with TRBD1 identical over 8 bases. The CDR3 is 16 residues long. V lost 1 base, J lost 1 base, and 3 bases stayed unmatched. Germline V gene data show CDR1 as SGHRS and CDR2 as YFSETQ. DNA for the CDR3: TGCGCCAGCAGCTTGACGGGGACAGGGAACACCGGGGAGCTGTTTTTT. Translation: CASSLTGTGNTGELFF.

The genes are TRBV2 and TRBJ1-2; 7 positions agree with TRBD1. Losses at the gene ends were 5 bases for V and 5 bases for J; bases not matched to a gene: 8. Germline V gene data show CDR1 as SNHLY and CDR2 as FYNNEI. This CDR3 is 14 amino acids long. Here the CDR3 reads CASSNDRAGYGYTF. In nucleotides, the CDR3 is TGTGCCAGCAGTAATGACAGGGCGGGGTATGGCTACACCTTC. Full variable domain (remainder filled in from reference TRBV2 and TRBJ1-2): EPEVTQTPSHQVTQMGQEVILRCVPISNHLYFYWYRQILGQKVEFLVSFYNNEISEKSEIFDDQFSVERPDGSNFTLKIRSTKLEDSAMYFCASSNDRAGYGYTFGSGTRLTVV.

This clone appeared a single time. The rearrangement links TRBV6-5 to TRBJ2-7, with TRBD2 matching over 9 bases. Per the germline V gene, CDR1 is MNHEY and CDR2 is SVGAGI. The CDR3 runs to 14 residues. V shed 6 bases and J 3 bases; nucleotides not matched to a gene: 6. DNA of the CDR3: TGTGCCAGCAGAAACACTAGCGGGTACTACGAGCAGTACTTC. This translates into CASRNTSGYYEQYF.

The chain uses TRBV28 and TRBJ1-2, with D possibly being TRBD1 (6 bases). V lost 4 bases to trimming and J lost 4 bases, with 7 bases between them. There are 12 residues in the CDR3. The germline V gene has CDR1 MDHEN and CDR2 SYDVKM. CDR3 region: CASSWGLYGYTF. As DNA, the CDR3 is TGTGCCAGCAGTTGGGGGCTCTATGGCTACACCTTC.

The CDR3: CASSPRQGPDTQYF. The CDR3, as DNA: TGTGCCAGCAGCCCTCGACAGGGACCAGATACGCAGTATTTT. The chain is built from TRBV5-4 and TRBJ2-3, with 7 nucleotides matching TRBD1. The V and J ends lost 4 bases and 4 bases, in that order; junction bases with no gene match: 6. The CDR3 is 14 amino acids. Germline lookup yields CDR1 SGHNT and CDR2 YYREEE (reference sequence).

CDR3 sequence: CASTPASDTDTQYF. The CDR3 nucleotides read TGTGCCAGCACACCGGCTAGCGACACAGATACGCAGTATTTT. The chain links TRBV28 to TRBJ2-3; a weak D match, TRBD2 (6 bases). The CDR3 consists of 14 residues. V was trimmed by 7 bases and J by 2 bases, leaving 13 bases between them. Per the germline V gene, CDR1 is MDHEN and CDR2 is SYDVKM.

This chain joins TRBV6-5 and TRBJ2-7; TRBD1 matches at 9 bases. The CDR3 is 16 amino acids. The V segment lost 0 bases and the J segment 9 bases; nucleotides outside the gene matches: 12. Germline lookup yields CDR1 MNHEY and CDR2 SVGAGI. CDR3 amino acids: CASSYSKGQGGNGQYF. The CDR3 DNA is TGTGCCAGCAGTTACTCGAAGGGACAGGGTGGAAACGGGCAGTACTTC.

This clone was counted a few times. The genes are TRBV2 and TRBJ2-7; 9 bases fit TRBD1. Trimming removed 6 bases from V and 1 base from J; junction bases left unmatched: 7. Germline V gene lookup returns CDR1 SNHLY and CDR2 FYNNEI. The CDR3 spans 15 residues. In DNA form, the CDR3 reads TGTGCCAGCAGCCTAACAGGGGGCATATCCTACGAGCAGTACTTC. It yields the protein CASSLTGGISYEQYF.